A single TCR beta chain is shown here with its context. Its antigen is undetermined. Total RNA, at least 5.5 micrograms per sample, came from PBMCs. The sample originates from a study of blood T cells in healthy people across ages. Whole-study results and caveats: For the donors, CMV status was unknown and possibly confounded expanded clonotype changes.

The CDR3 has 13 amino acids. V lost 6 bases to trimming and J lost 2 bases, with 11 bases between them. The V gene's germline CDR1 is MNHEY and CDR2 SMNVEV (reference sequence). PCR was performed a second time for roughly 7 to 11 cycles using a sample-barcoded 5' primer and a J-beta primer mix. TCRdb redid the calling of the 5' RACE reads with MiXCR, one entry per CDR3 protein. Of some 1.6 million distinct CDR3 sequences listed, about 31% were seen once; the top ten hold approximately 10%. The chain uses TRBV27 and TRBJ2-7; D perhaps matches TRBD1 (5 bases). The sequenced sample consisted of blood. The sequence derives from a woman aged 30 to 39 in good health. The CDR3 sequence is CASRLKGTYEQYF. The CDR3 DNA is TGTGCCAGCAGGTTAAAGGGGACCTACGAGCAGTACTTC.